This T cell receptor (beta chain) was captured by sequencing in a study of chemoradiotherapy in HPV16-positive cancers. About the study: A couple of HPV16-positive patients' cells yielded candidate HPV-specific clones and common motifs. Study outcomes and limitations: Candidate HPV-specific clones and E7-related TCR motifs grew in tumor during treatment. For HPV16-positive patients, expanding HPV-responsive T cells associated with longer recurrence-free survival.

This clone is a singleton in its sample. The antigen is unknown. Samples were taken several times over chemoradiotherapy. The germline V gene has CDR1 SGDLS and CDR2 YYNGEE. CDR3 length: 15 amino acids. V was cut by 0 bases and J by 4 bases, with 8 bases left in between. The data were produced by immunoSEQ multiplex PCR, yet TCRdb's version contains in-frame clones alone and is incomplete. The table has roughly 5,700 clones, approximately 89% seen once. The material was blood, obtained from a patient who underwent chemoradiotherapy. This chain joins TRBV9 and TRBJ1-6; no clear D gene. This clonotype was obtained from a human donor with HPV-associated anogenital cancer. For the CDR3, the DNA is TGTGCCAGCAGCGTAGGACGACCGTATAATTCACCCCTCCACTTT. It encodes CASSVGRPYNSPLHF.